The 12 T cell receptor beta chains reported below all come from one sample, sequenced in a study of T-cell reconstitution after alpha-beta-depleted transplantation in children. Unique molecular identifiers featured in how the TCRbeta library was prepared. A single record per CDR3 protein comes from TCRdb applying MiXCR to the PCR reads. The profile shows a few hundred thousand distinct CDR3 sequences, roughly 17% of them singletons. The specimen comprised PBMCs, mostly from graft donor cells, sampled 360 days after TCRalphabeta/CD19-depleted stem cell transplant. The source is a boy in the first two years of life who had a stem cell transplant for Wiskott-Aldrich syndrome, so the T cells may come from the graft donor.

The chain links TRBV27 to TRBJ2-7, with D tentatively TRBD2 (6 bases). The CDR3 runs to 17 residues. Per germline, CDR1 MNHEY and CDR2 SMNVEV (reference sequence). The germline V and J ends were trimmed by 5 bases and 4 bases, with 24 bases remaining between them. The CDR3 DNA sequence: TGTGCCAGCAGTCTGGGGGGTATCCCCGTGTTTCCGTACGAGCAGTACTTC. It yields the protein CASSLGGIPVFPYEQYF.

The chain uses TRBV4-2 and TRBJ1-1; D is ambiguous. The CDR3 sequence is 14 residues long. Germline V gives CDR1 LGHNA, CDR2 YNFKEQ. V gave up 0 bases and J gave up 3 bases, with 8 bases separating them. The CDR3: CASSQESKYTEAFF. The CDR3 nucleotides read TGTGCCAGCAGCCAAGAGTCAAAATACACTGAAGCTTTCTTT.

This chain uses TRBV12-3 or TRBV12-4 with TRBJ2-7, with 8 bases matching TRBD2. This CDR3 comprises 18 residues. With 4 bases clipped from V and 4 bases from J, the junction kept 18 bases outside the gene matches. DNA for the CDR3: TGTGCCAGCAGTTCAATATACCTTTTTCGGGGGGGTTGGTACGAGCAGTACTTC. It encodes CASSSIYLFRGGWYEQYF.

The chain carries TRBV12-3 or TRBV12-4 and TRBJ2-1; 7 bases are a match to TRBD2. Trimming took 6 bases from V and 4 from J; bases not matched to a gene: 9. The CDR3 consists of 15 residues. CDR3 coding DNA: TGTGCCAGCAGACCGTCTAGCGGTCGGTACAATGAGCAGTTCTTC. It codes for CASRPSSGRYNEQFF.

This chain joins TRBV11-1 and TRBJ2-4, with TRBD2 matching over 7 bases. Trimming removed 1 base from V and 0 bases from J; junction bases left unmatched: 12. Germline-derived CDR1 and CDR2 are SGHAT and FQDESV (reference sequence). This CDR3 is 19 amino acids long. The CDR3 is CASSLGGSRESLAKNIQYF. DNA for the CDR3: TGTGCCAGCAGCTTAGGCGGGTCGCGGGAGAGTCTAGCCAAAAACATTCAGTACTTC. Complete variable domain (other parts from reference TRBV11-1 and TRBJ2-4): EAEVAQSPRYKITEKSQAVAFWCDPISGHATLYWYRQILGQGPELLVQFQDESVVDDSQLPKDRFSAERLKGVDSTLKIQPAELGDSAMYLCASSLGGSRESLAKNIQYFGAGTRLSVL.

The chain's CDR3 is CATSDRPADTQYF. CDR3 DNA: TGTGCCACCAGTGATCGACCAGCAGATACGCAGTATTTT. The V and J genes are TRBV24-1 and TRBJ2-3; D is unclear. Germline V CDR1 and CDR2: KGHDR, SFDVKD. The V end lost 3 bases, the J end lost 4 bases, and 7 bases lay between the germline ends. The CDR3 covers 13 residues.

This clonotype came up a few times. The chain is built from TRBV5-1 and TRBJ2-7; tentatively, D is TRBD1 or TRBD2 (5 bases each). Germline CDR1 reads SGHRS; CDR2 reads YFSETQ. This CDR3 has 13 residues. Trimming pared 4 bases from V and 5 bases from J, leaving 13 bases between. The CDR3 loop is CASSPGTDNEQYF. Written as DNA, the CDR3 is TGCGCCAGCAGCCCGGGGACGGATAACGAGCAGTACTTC.

In this sample, this clonotype turned up many times. The chain carries TRBV6-2 or TRBV6-3 and TRBJ2-1, with D possibly being TRBD1 (6 bases). The germline V gene encodes CDR1 MNHEY and CDR2 SVGEGT. This CDR3 is built from 18 residues. Trimming removed 0 bases from V and 3 bases from J, with 18 bases in between. The CDR3, as DNA: TGTGCCAGCAGTTACTCGATACCCCTTGACAGGTACTACAATGAGCAGTTCTTC. It yields the protein CASSYSIPLDRYYNEQFF.

This chain joins TRBV29-1 and TRBJ2-3; perhaps TRBD1 as D (5 bases). The germline gives CDR1 SQVTM, CDR2 ANQGSEA. The CDR3 runs to 15 residues. Trimming shortened V by 0 bases and J by 2 bases, and 12 bases separated the two germline ends. The CDR3 DNA sequence: TGCAGCGTTGAAGATGGGAAACAGGTCACAGATACGCAGTATTTT. It yields the protein CSVEDGKQVTDTQYF.

A few counts support this clonotype. The chain carries TRBV10-3 and TRBJ2-2; 7 nucleotides align to TRBD1. From germline, CDR1 is ENHRY and CDR2 SYGVKD. After removal of 3 bases from V and 6 bases from J, the junction contained 7 bases not matched to a gene. The CDR3 spans 15 residues. The CDR3 coding sequence is TGTGCCATCAGTGATGGGGAGACAGGGCCCGGGGAGCTGTTTTTT. Its protein is CAISDGETGPGELFF.

This clonotype was detected ten times or more. This chain connects TRBV18 to TRBJ2-5; TRBD2 might be the D (6 bases). Germline loops: CDR1 KGHSH, CDR2 LQKENI. Trimming removed 9 bases from V and 5 bases from J, with 13 bases in between. CDR3 length: 12 residues. The CDR3 loop reads CASSPREETQYF. The CDR3 DNA reads as TGTGCCAGTTCCCCCCGGGAGGAGACCCAGTACTTC.

In its sample, this clonotype was seen a few times. The V gene is TRBV3-1, the J gene TRBJ2-7, with D possibly TRBD2 on 5 matching bases. Germline CDR1 LGHDT, CDR2 YNNKEL (reference sequence). Trimming stripped 5 bases from V and 4 bases from J, with 9 bases between. This CDR3 contains 12 residues. The CDR3 loop is CASSAQRYEQYF. The CDR3 bases are TGTGCCAGCAGCGCCCAGCGGTACGAGCAGTACTTC.